Shown below are 17 T cell receptor beta chains from a single sample sequenced in a study of cytomegalovirus exposure and HLA in healthy donors. The PCR made use of 60 Vbeta and 13 Jbeta primers. The data were produced by immunoSEQ multiplex PCR, yet TCRdb's version contains in-frame clones alone and is incomplete. The sample carries roughly 160,000 clones, almost 80% recorded once. Source material: PBMCs. The source of these receptors is a man aged 25 to 45 in good health and CMV-seronegative.

The chain uses TRBV7-9 and TRBJ2-5, with TRBD2 as a possible D gene (6 bases). Germline CDR1 is SEHNR and CDR2 is FQNEAQ (reference sequence). V lost 5 bases, J lost 5 bases, and 12 bases lay in between. The CDR3 sequence is 13 residues long. CDR3 bases: TGTGCCAGCAGCGCTGGGGGAGGCGAGACCCAGTACTTC. It translates to CASSAGGGETQYF.

The chain is built from TRBV7-6 and TRBJ2-2; D is perhaps TRBD1 (6 bases). CDR1 is SGHVS, CDR2 FNYEAQ, per germline. The CDR3 is made up of 15 amino acids. V was pared by 3 bases and J by 3 bases, with 11 bases between. CDR3 in amino acids: CASSLWDTDTGELFF. DNA for the CDR3: TGTGCCAGCAGCTTGTGGGACACGGACACCGGGGAGCTGTTTTTT.

The rearrangement links TRBV7-9 to TRBJ2-7; 7 bases map to TRBD1. V gave up 1 base and J gave up 2 bases; unmatched junction bases: 11. Germline CDR1 and CDR2: SEHNR and FQNEAQ (reference sequence). The CDR3 sequence is 17 residues long. The CDR3 spells CASSLGSVDRAPYEQYF. In DNA, the CDR3 is TGTGCCAGCAGCTTAGGCTCGGTAGACAGGGCCCCCTACGAGCAGTACTTC.

This chain links TRBV15 with TRBJ2-3; D gene ambiguous. The CDR3 has 13 residues. The germline V gene encodes CDR1 LNHNV and CDR2 YYDKDF (reference sequence). Trimming stripped 1 base from V and 2 bases from J, with 4 bases between. CDR3 sequence: CATSRAYTDTQYF. The CDR3 nucleotides read TGTGCCACCAGCAGAGCCTACACAGATACGCAGTATTTT.

The chain combines TRBV9 with TRBJ1-2; no definite D call. The CDR3 loop spans 13 amino acids. Germline CDR1 is SGDLS and CDR2 is YYNGEE. Trimming shortened V by 4 bases and J by 8 bases, and 15 bases separated the two germline ends. CDR3 region: CASSPPSDMGYTF. CDR3 nucleotides: TGTGCCAGCAGCCCCCCCAGTGATATGGGCTACACCTTC.

This clone was counted a few times. The J gene is TRBJ2-5, the V gene TRBV30; 7 positions match TRBD1. This CDR3 contains 11 residues. Trimming cost V 4 bases and J 13 bases; bases outside gene matches: 9. Per germline, CDR1 GTSNPN and CDR2 SVGIG (reference sequence). The CDR3 region has the DNA TGTGCCTGGAACACAGGGGTTAGAGGGTACTTC. Its translation is CAWNTGVRGYF.

This clone occurred once. V and J are TRBV30 and TRBJ2-7, with 10 positions matching TRBD2. V lost 2 bases and J lost 6; bases outside the gene matches: 10. Germline loops: CDR1 GTSNPN, CDR2 SVGIG (reference sequence). The CDR3 length is 15 residues. CDR3 amino acids: CAWSSELAGRGEQYF. DNA of the CDR3: TGTGCCTGGAGTTCAGAACTAGCGGGAAGGGGCGAGCAGTACTTC.

In its sample, this clone was seen a few times. This rearrangement joins TRBV7-6 to TRBJ2-7, with 9 bases aligning to TRBD2. This CDR3 spans 16 amino acids. Trimming removed 5 bases from V and 0 bases from J; junction bases left unmatched: 8. Germline loops: CDR1 SGHVS, CDR2 FNYEAQ. This chain's CDR3 is CASSRGGGSSSYEQYF. CDR3 bases: TGTGCCAGCAGCCGCGGGGGGGGGAGCAGCTCCTACGAGCAGTACTTC.

The chain carries TRBV25-1 and TRBJ2-2; 9 bases line up with TRBD1. The CDR3 covers 16 residues. V shed 8 bases, J shed 7 bases, and the junction held 14 bases outside the gene matches. The V gene's germline CDR1 is MGHDK and CDR2 SYGVNS. This CDR3 reads CASGKPGTGRVGELFF. In nucleotides, the CDR3 is TGTGCCAGCGGGAAACCCGGGACAGGGAGAGTCGGGGAGCTGTTTTTT.

This clone was counted a few times. This chain uses TRBV10-3 with TRBJ2-3, with 8 nucleotides matching TRBD2. The V and J ends lost 11 bases and 2 bases, in that order; junction bases with no gene match: 3. Germline lookup yields CDR1 ENHRY and CDR2 SYGVKD. The CDR3 is 12 residues long. This CDR3 is CAVGGVTDTQYF. CDR3 nucleotide sequence: TGTGCCGTCGGGGGGGTCACAGATACGCAGTATTTT.

In DNA form, the CDR3 reads TGTGCCAGCAGCGTGGGAGGAGAGACCCAGTACTTC. Translated: CASSVGGETQYF. The chain combines TRBV9 with TRBJ2-5; weak D call: TRBD2 (6 bases). The CDR3 has 12 residues. Germline CDR1 is SGDLS and CDR2 is YYNGEE. V dropped 2 bases and J dropped 4 bases, with 6 bases sitting between them.

The genes are TRBV10-1 and TRBJ2-5, with 13 bases aligning to TRBD2. The CDR3 spans 16 residues. V trimming: 2 bases; J trimming: 4 bases; junction bases outside the gene matches: 4. Germline V lookup: CDR1 WNHNN, CDR2 SYGVQD (reference sequence). DNA for the CDR3: TGCGCCAGCAGTGAGAAGGGACTAGCGGGGAGAGAGACCCAGTACTTC. Translated: CASSEKGLAGRETQYF.

There are a few counts of this clone. The chain is built from TRBV5-1 and TRBJ2-7, with D perhaps TRBD2 (6 bases). The CDR3 contains 14 residues. Trimming removed 5 bases from V and 9 bases from J, with 21 bases in between. The germline V gene encodes CDR1 SGHRS and CDR2 YFSETQ. CDR3 sequence reads: CASRRDSASVGQYF. CDR3 DNA: TGCGCCAGCAGGCGGGACTCAGCTTCGGTCGGGCAGTACTTC.

This chain uses TRBV6-1 with TRBJ2-7, with D possibly matching TRBD2 (7 bases). Germline V CDR1 and CDR2: MNHNS, SASEGT. With 8 bases removed from V and 3 bases from J, the gap between germline ends came to 20 bases. CDR3 length: 15 residues. Here the CDR3 reads CASSSGGAGDYEQYF. The CDR3 DNA reads as TGTGCCAGCTCCAGTGGGGGGGCGGGGGACTACGAGCAGTACTTC.

The genes are TRBV29-1 and TRBJ2-5; D perhaps matches TRBD1 (8 bases). V was clipped by 4 bases and J by 7 bases, with 22 bases between them. Germline values: CDR1 SQVTM, CDR2 ANQGSEA. The CDR3 is 15 amino acids. The CDR3 region is CSVVLRGPRGGTQYF. The CDR3 DNA reads TGCAGCGTTGTGCTCAGGGGGCCAAGGGGGGGGACCCAGTACTTC.

In DNA, the CDR3 is TGTGCCAGCAGCACCCACAGGGGACCCTACGAGCAGTACTTC. Translating it yields CASSTHRGPYEQYF. This chain connects TRBV7-6 to TRBJ2-7; 7 bases map to TRBD1. CDR1 and CDR2 (germline): SGHVS, FNYEAQ. The CDR3 is 14 amino acids. The V segment lost 5 bases and the J segment 2 bases; nucleotides outside the gene matches: 6. Drawing the rest from reference TRBV7-6 and TRBJ2-7, the complete variable domain is GAGVSQSPRYKVTKRGQDVALRCDPISGHVSLYWYRQALGQGPEFLTYFNYEAQQDKSGLPNDRFSAERPEGSISTLTIQRTEQRDSAMYRCASSTHRGPYEQYFGPGTRLTVT.

On this clone: One end of the junction varies from germline; a read error may be responsible. The genes are TRBV5-6 and TRBJ1-4; D is ambiguous. CDR3 size: 15 residues. CDR1 SGHDT and CDR2 YYEEEE come from the germline V gene. DNA for the CDR3: TGTGCCAGCAGCTTGCAACAGAGTTATAATGAAATACTGTTTTTT. Translating gives CASSLQQSYNEILFF.